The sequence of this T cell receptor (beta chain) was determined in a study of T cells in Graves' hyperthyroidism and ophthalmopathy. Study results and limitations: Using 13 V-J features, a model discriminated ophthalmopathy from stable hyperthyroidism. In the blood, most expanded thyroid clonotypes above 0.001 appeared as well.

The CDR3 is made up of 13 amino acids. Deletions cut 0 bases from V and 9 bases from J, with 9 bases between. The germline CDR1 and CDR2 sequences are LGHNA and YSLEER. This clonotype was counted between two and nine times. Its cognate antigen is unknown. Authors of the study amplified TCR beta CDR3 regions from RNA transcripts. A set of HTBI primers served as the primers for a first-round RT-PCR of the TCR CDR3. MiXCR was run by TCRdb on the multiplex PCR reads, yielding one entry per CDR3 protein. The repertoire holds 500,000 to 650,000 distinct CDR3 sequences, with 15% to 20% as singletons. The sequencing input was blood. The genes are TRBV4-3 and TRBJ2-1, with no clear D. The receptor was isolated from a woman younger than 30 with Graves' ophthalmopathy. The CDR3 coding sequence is TGCGCCAGCAGCCAAGATCGGCAACTTGAGCAGTTCTTC. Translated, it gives CASSQDRQLEQFF.